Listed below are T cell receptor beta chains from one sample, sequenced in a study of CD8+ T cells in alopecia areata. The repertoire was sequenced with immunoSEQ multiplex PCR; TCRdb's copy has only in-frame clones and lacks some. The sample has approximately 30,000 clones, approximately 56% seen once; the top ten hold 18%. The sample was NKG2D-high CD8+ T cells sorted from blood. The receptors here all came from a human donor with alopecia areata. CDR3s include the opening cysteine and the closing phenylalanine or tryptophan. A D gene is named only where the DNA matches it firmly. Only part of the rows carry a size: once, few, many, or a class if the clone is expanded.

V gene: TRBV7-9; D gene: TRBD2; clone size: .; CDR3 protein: CASSPHLRGVYNEQFF
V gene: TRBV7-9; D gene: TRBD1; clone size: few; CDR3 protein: CASSEGAAGAVYNEQFF
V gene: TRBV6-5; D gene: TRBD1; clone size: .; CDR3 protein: CASSYVEQGVDTQYF
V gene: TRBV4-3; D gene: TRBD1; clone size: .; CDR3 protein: CASSQGNPGQGGAFF
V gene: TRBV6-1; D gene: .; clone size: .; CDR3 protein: CASILGQSSYEQYF
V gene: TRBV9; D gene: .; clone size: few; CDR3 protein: CASSVDPNQETQYF
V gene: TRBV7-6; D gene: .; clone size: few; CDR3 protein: CASSQRGVADTQYF
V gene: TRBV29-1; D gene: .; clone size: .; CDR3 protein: CSVRLSGYEQYF
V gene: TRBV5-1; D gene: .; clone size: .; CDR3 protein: CASSLLEYTGELFF
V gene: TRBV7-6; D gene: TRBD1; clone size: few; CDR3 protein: CASSQNRGQGSISLQETQYF
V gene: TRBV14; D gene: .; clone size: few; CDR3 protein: CASSQDLTEAFF
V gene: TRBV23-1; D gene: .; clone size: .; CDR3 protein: CASSQGTPNTGELFF
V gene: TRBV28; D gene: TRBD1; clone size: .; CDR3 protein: CASSTGTGGWETQYF
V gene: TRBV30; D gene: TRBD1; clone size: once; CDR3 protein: CAWSPGQGANEQFF
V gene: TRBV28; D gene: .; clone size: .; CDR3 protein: CASGPSPGRTAAETQYF
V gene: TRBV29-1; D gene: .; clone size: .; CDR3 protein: CSVGGPYGNEQFF
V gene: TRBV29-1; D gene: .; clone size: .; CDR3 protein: CSVESREETQYF
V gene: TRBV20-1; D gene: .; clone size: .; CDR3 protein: CSANKETQYF
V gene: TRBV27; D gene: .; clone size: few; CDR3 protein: CASSLESFSTDTQYF
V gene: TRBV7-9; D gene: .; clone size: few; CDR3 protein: CASRKVPYNEQFF
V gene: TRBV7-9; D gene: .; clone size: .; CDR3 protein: CASTTKLGGSSGYTF
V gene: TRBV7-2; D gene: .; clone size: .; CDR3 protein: CASSLDYRAKNIQYF
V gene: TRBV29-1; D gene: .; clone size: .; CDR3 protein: CSVGQGFNTEAFF
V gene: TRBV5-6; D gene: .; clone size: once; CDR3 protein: CASSLVWGDSEETQYF
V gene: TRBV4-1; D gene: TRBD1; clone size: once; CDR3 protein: CASSHIDRGLDEQYF
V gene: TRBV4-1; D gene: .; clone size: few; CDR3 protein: CASSPYNYSPLHF
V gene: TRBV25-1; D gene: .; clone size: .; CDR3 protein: CASMGNTQYF
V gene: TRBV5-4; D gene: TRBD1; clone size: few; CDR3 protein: CASSLVMRTGPADTQYF
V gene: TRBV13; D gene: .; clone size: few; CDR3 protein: CASSSYGGVPPDEQFF
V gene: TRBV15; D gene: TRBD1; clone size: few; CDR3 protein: CATGGQPYNEQFF
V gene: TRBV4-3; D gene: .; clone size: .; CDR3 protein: CASSQDSPGNYGYTF
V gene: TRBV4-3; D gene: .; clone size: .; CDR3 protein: CASSPSWGGPTYEQYF
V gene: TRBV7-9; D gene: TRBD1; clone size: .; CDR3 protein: CASSPTGGGYEQYF
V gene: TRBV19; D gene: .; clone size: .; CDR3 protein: CASSPGVNTGELFF
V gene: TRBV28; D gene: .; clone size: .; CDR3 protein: CASSLRWEGGYEQYF
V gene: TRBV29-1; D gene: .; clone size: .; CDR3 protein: CSVEDGSDGDSYEQYF
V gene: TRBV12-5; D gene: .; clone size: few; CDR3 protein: CASGLVTTSSYNEQFF
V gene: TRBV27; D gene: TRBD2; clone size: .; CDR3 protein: CASSLTSGGYNEQFF
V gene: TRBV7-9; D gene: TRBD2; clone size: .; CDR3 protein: CASSGQLPGLAGVIDEQFF
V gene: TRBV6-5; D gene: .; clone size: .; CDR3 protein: CASSYHTTGELFF
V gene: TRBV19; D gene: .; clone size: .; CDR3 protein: CASSWGQTYEQYF
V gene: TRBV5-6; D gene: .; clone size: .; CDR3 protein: CASSCVRATRAEAFF
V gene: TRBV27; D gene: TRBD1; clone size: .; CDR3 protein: CASTRDRGFDEQFF
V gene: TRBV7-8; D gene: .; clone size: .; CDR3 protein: CASSPRGYEQYF
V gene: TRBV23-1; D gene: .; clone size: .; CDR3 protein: CASSQCLRNTEAFF
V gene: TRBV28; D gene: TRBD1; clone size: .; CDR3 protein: CASIPGQGNTEAFF
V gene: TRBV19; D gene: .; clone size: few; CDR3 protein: CASIRVVGLGTEAFF
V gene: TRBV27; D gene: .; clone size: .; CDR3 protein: CASSPYLGEGTEAFF
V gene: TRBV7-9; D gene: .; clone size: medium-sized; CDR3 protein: CASSLGGHQETQYF
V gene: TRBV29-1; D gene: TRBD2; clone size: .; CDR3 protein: CSVPGTSVHNEQFF
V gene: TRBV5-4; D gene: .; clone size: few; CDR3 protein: CASSLMDRGQGTDTQYF
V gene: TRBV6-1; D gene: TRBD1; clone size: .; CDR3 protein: CASSEVVYRGYQETQYF